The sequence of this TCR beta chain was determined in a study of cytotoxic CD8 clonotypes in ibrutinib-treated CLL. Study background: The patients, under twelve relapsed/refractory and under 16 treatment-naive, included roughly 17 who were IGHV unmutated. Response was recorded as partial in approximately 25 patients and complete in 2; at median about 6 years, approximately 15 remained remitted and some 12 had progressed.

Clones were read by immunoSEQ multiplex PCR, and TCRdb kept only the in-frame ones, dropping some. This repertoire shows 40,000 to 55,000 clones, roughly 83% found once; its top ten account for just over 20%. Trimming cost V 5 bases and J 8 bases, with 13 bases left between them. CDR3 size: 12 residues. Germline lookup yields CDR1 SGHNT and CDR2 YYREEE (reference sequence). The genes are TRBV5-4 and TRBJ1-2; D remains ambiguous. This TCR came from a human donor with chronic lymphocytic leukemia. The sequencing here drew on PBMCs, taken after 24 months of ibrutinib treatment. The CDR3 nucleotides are TGTGCCAGCAGGGCCCCTATGAGGGGCTACACCTTC. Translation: CASRAPMRGYTF.